A single sample gave rise to the 2 T cell receptor beta chains below, sequenced in a study of CD8+CD57+ T cells in acquired aplastic anemia. It was genomic DNA that served as the template for profiling TCR beta VDJ and CDR3. TCRdb used MiXCR to reprocess the reads, holding one entry per CDR3 protein. The sample has 95,000 to 120,000 distinct CDR3 sequences, 51% seen once; the top ten hold around a third. Sequenced: sorted CD4+, CD8+, or CD8+CD57+ T cells (not recorded which) from PBMCs. These receptors were obtained from a human donor in good health, serving as a control.

The chain uses TRBV29-1 and TRBJ2-7; D unclear. Deletions cut 7 bases from V and 0 bases from J, with 19 bases between. The CDR3 sequence is 15 residues long. CDR1 is SQVTM, CDR2 ANQGSEA, per germline. The DNA of the CDR3 is TGCAGCGCAAAAGGTTGGGCGGAGACCTCCTACGAGCAGTACTTC. Translated: CSAKGWAETSYEQYF.

This clonotype was counted ten times or more. The rearrangement links TRBV6-5 to TRBJ2-5, with a tentative D call TRBD2 (6 bases). Germline CDR1 is MNHEY and CDR2 is SVGAGI. The length of the CDR3 is 13 residues. The CDR3 nucleotides read TGTGGGGGAACAAGGGGAGGCCTGGAGACCCAGTACTTC. It specifies CGGTRGGLETQYF.